This entry is about one T cell receptor beta chain. The antigen it recognizes is unknown. From each donor, an approximately 2.7 ml peripheral blood sample was collected into PAXgene tubes and kept at -80 degrees C. Total RNA was isolated from whole blood with the PAXgene blood miRNA kit on an automated QIAcube, without T cell sorting. Peripheral blood from monozygotic twin pairs who were concordant or discordant for inflammatory bowel disease underwent deep TCRalpha and TCRbeta repertoire profiling using unique molecular barcoding. For every twin pair, smoking habits were documented, and each individual was categorised as a current, former or never smoker. Library preparation used 5' RACE. For each TCR library, about 4,000 ng of total RNA was used. For each sample, cDNA synthesis was carried out in eight separate reactions using SMARTScribe reverse transcriptase. During cDNA synthesis, template switching introduced unique molecular identifiers that contained a 6-nucleotide sample barcode. Amplification of TCRalpha and TCRbeta cDNA involved two nested PCRs of roughly 16 and 10 cycles, and each PCR was followed by bead purification. Before amplification, cDNA was treated with uracil DNA-glycosylase and purified using the QIAquick PCR purification kit. The second PCR added Illumina TruSeq-compatible adapters along with sample-specific barcodes. TapeStation and Qubit were used to check library quality and concentration, and approximately 5.4 ng of each library was pooled. Sequencing of the pooled libraries was done on an Illumina HiSeq2500 single-index Rapid Run using custom sequencing primers and 2 x 100 bp reads. The study's own analysis went as follows. PCR and sequencing errors were corrected by UMI-based consensus assembly using MiGEC version 1.2.6. MiXCR version 2.1.1 was used to carry out V(D)J alignment, clonotype assembly and CDR3 extraction. To normalise gene usage, clonotype sharing and MAIT/NKT TCR abundance, the analysis used the top 1000, 10 000 and 20 000 clonotypes per sample. Diversity was computed as the inverse Simpson index with the vegan R package after downsampling to 27 000 UMIs. Statistical testing used paired Mann-Whitney U tests on the discordant twin pairs and applied Benjamini-Hochberg correction for multiple testing. Based on TCRdb reprocessing of the reads, there is one entry per CDR3 protein sequence, and DNA is missing. The V and J calls, along with clone size, are taken from TCRdb and not from the paper's own processing. The sample table records fewer than 200,000 distinct CDR3 sequences. Of the sample, roughly 2.6% falls within the top ten clones.

The cysteine opens and the phenylalanine closes a CDR3 of 18 amino acids. The coding DNA is unavailable. The data are from a study of monozygotic twins with inflammatory bowel disease (dated by TCRdb to about 2019). Background on the whole study: The complete study included about 30 monozygotic twin pairs: 19 IBD-discordant Danish pairs and nine German pairs, of which four were IBD-concordant and five were IBD-discordant. Within discordant pairs, disease-associated traits were sought mainly by comparing IBD patients with their genetically identical healthy co-twins. Each individual had, on average, about 151 000 unique TCRalpha sequences and 181 000 unique TCRbeta sequences available for analysis.

Study-wide findings and limitations: Background noise and inter-individual variability may have been introduced into the repertoires by the differing immunosuppressive treatments among patients. The results gave no support for a single strong signal or clonotype linked to IBD. No difference in repertoire similarity was observed between concordant and discordant twins, possibly owing to limited statistical power. Compared with healthy twins, IBD patients shared fewer clonotypes with other individuals, and the difference was most pronounced in patients with signs of disease activity. Distinction between different T cell subtypes could not be achieved in the analysis. IBD patients had lower TCRbeta repertoire diversity, measured by the inverse Simpson index, than their healthy co-twins.

This sequence uses TRBV23-1 and TRBJ2-7; TCRdb returns TRBD1, unconfirmable since there is no DNA. TRBV23-1 has ORF status, its function being uncertain. The clonotype comes from a human donor with ulcerative colitis or Crohn's disease, or a healthy co-twin of an affected twin (not recorded which). Input material: blood. The CDR3 protein sequence reads: CASTSDTAADPSSYEQYF.